This TCR beta chain was observed in a study of T cells in Graves' hyperthyroidism and ophthalmopathy. In germline, CDR1 is LNHDA, CDR2 SQIVND (reference sequence). CDR3 size: 14 residues. The V and J ends lost 9 bases and 4 bases respectively, with 18 bases between them. This clonotype was seen repeatedly, ten times or more. What was amplified from RNA transcripts were TCR beta CDR3 regions. First-round RT-PCR of the TCR CDR3 relied on the HTBI primer set. TCRdb reanalysed the multiplex PCR reads using MiXCR and keeps one entry per CDR3 protein. The top ten hold around 47% of the sample, which has a few hundred thousand distinct CDR3 sequences, 15% to 20% seen once.

The sample consisted of blood. V is TRBV19 and J is TRBJ1-2; a possible D gene is TRBD1 (5 bases). The sequence derives from a middle-aged man with Graves' hyperthyroidism. CDR3 coding DNA: TGTGCCAGCACCGGGGCCAAGAACATCTATGGCTACACCTTC. Translated, it gives CASTGAKNIYGYTF.